Sequencing of this TCR beta chain was carried out in a study of CD8 T cells in Susac syndrome. Study findings and constraints: Only a relatively small number of individuals were included in the TCR sequencing and HLA analysis.

Concerning this clonotype itself: Its antigen is as yet unknown.

Sequencing of TCR beta was performed on blood CD8+ T cells and on blood CD4+ T cells. Negative isolation yielded the CD8+ and CD4+ T cells, while FACS enriched the TEMRA cells. Random hexamers were used to reverse transcribe an amount of roughly 0.5 to 1 ug RNA. With immunoSEQ multiplex PCR, TCR beta CDR3 was amplified across 54 Vbeta and 13 Jbeta. TCRdb analysed the immunoSEQ multiplex PCR reads with MiXCR anew, one entry per CDR3 protein. The data hold 250,000 to 350,000 distinct CDR3 sequences, with under 95% observed a single time. The CDR3 is 14 amino acids. Germline V CDR1 and CDR2: SGHNT, YYREEE (reference sequence). Trimming took 6 bases from V and 4 from J; bases not matched to a gene: 7.

The clonotype was recovered from a human donor with multiple sclerosis. This chain links TRBV5-4 with TRBJ2-1; 7 bases are shared with TRBD2. Source material: CD4+ T cells from PBMCs. Here the CDR3 reads CASTDGRNYNEQFF. In nucleotides, the CDR3 is TGTGCCAGCACGGACGGGAGGAATTACAATGAGCAGTTCTTC.